The entry that follows covers one T cell receptor (beta chain) sequence. The antigen remains unidentified. Since a much larger clone is just one base distant, this may be a read error. The source of the sample is a study of post-analysis software for immune sequencing data. Overall study results and limits: Included in a set of roughly 5 TRBV segments more frequent in patients than controls were TRBV5-6, TRBV5-1 and TRBV20-1. Strong same-batch co-clustering of samples appeared with F measure clustering. There was significantly lower normalized Chao1 diversity in multiple sclerosis patients than in controls.

CDR3 size: 13 residues. V was clipped by 0 bases and J by 10 bases, with 12 bases between them. Per the germline V gene, CDR1 is ENHRY and CDR2 is SYGVKD. Prepared libraries of TCR beta cDNA carried unique molecular identifiers. TCRdb independently ran MiXCR on the PCR reads; one entry per CDR3 protein. Among a few hundred thousand distinct CDR3 sequences listed, roughly a third were seen once. Input material: blood. V usage is TRBV10-3 and J usage is TRBJ1-1, with D uncertain. This TCR derives from a girl aged 5 to 17 with multiple sclerosis. The CDR3: CAISESKAHGAFF. In DNA form, the CDR3 reads TGTGCCATCAGTGAGTCAAAGGCCCATGGAGCTTTCTTT.